These 22 T cell receptor beta chains originate from one sample sequenced in a study of CD8 T cells in Susac syndrome (dated by TCRdb to about 2019). The library came from the immunoSEQ multiplex PCR assay. RNA was extracted using the RNeasy kit, and roughly 0.5 to 1 microgram was reverse transcribed with random hexamers. TCRdb handled the public reads itself, with Q25 trimming in fastp and clone calling in MiXCR, and kept productive beta chains. Identical CDR3 protein sequences are pooled into one entry, listed with their most common genes and DNA. In this sample the table shows over 150,000 distinct CDR3 sequences, about 96% of which occur a single time. The ten biggest clones cover 0.093% of the sample. Sample: CD4+ T cells from PBMCs. The receptors come from a human donor with multiple sclerosis.

The chain carries TRBV3-1 and TRBJ2-1; 7 nucleotides align to TRBD2. There are 15 residues in the CDR3. V trimming: 6 bases; J trimming: 0 bases; junction bases outside the gene matches: 5. CDR1 is LGHDT and CDR2 is YNNKEL in the germline V gene (reference sequence). As DNA, the CDR3 is TGTGCCAGCAGGGGACTATTCAGCTCCTACAATGAGCAGTTCTTC. Its protein product is CASRGLFSSYNEQFF.

This chain connects TRBV15 to TRBJ2-5; TRBD2 matches 10 bases. The length of the CDR3 is 15 residues. V shed 3 bases, J shed 5 bases, and the junction held 6 bases outside the gene matches. Germline V gene sequence: CDR1 LNHNV, CDR2 YYDKDF (reference sequence). The CDR3 sequence: CATSRLAGAGETQYF. DNA of the CDR3: TGTGCCACCAGCAGGCTAGCGGGAGCTGGGGAGACCCAGTACTTC.

The chain is built from TRBV20-1 and TRBJ2-2, with 7 bases that match TRBD1. V lost 5 bases and J lost 2; bases outside the gene matches: 11. The CDR3 runs 16 residues. Per the germline V gene, CDR1 is DFQATT and CDR2 is SNEGSKA (reference sequence). The CDR3 spells CSAPPPGTVNTGELFF. The CDR3 DNA reads TGCAGTGCTCCTCCCCCCGGGACAGTTAACACCGGGGAGCTGTTTTTT.

The V call is TRBV30, the J call TRBJ2-2, with D unresolved. Trimming cost V 5 bases and J 7 bases, with 5 bases left between them. The CDR3 covers 10 residues. Germline-derived CDR1 and CDR2 are GTSNPN and SVGIG (reference sequence). The CDR3 here is CAWGDGELFF. DNA for the CDR3: TGTGCCTGGGGGGACGGGGAGCTGTTTTTT.

A few counts support this clonotype. V and J are TRBV20-1 and TRBJ1-5, with D perhaps matching TRBD1 (5 bases). The CDR3 is made up of 14 amino acids. The germline CDR1 and CDR2 sequences are DFQATT and SNEGSKA (reference sequence). V was cut by 3 bases and J by 2 bases, with 11 bases left in between. The CDR3: CSASGRVGNQPQHF. The CDR3 nucleotides read TGCAGTGCTAGTGGCAGGGTCGGCAATCAGCCCCAGCATTTT.

V is TRBV11-2 and J is TRBJ2-4, with 15 bases identical to TRBD2. Trimming at V came to 3 bases and at J to 1 base, leaving 10 bases not matched to a gene. CDR1 SGHAT and CDR2 FQNNGV come from the germline V gene. This CDR3 is built from 20 residues. CDR3 DNA sequence: TGTGCCAGCAGCTTCCATACCGGGACTAGCGGGAGGTGGGCCAAAAACATTCAGTACTTC. Its protein product is CASSFHTGTSGRWAKNIQYF.

The chain carries TRBV27 and TRBJ1-1; 9 nucleotides agree with TRBD1. The V segment lost 6 bases and the J segment 5 bases; nucleotides outside the gene matches: 7. CDR1 is MNHEY and CDR2 is SMNVEV in the germline V gene (reference sequence). This CDR3 region has 14 residues. This chain's CDR3 is CASSLQGARTEAFF. Here the CDR3 DNA reads TGTGCCAGCAGCTTACAGGGGGCGAGGACTGAAGCTTTCTTT.

J is TRBJ2-3 and V is TRBV6-5, with 7 nucleotides matching TRBD2. Trimming took 2 bases from V and 1 from J; bases not matched to a gene: 3. CDR3 length equals 15 residues. Per germline, CDR1 MNHEY and CDR2 SVGAGI. CDR3 protein: CASSYGTIGTDTQYF. DNA of the CDR3: TGTGCCAGCAGTTACGGGACTATCGGCACAGATACGCAGTATTTT.

This clonotype was seen just once. V is TRBV15 and J is TRBJ1-5; D is unclear. Trimming took 0 bases from V and 5 from J, leaving 8 bases between them. Germline lookup yields CDR1 LNHNV and CDR2 YYDKDF (reference sequence). This CDR3 contains 14 residues. CDR3 in amino acids: CATSRDGEYQPQHF. The CDR3 DNA reads TGTGCCACCAGCAGAGATGGGGAGTATCAGCCCCAGCATTTT.

This rearrangement joins TRBV27 to TRBJ1-1, with TRBD1 identical over 8 bases. CDR1 and CDR2 (germline): MNHEY, SMNVEV (reference sequence). This CDR3 is built from 16 residues. After removal of 5 bases from V and 3 bases from J, the junction contained 11 bases not matched to a gene. The CDR3 DNA sequence: TGTGCCAGCAGTCCCCCAGGGGGCCCGCCCTACACTGAAGCTTTCTTT. Protein sequence: CASSPPGGPPYTEAFF.

This chain links TRBV4-1 with TRBJ2-1; unclear D gene. V dropped 4 bases and J dropped 8 bases, with 12 bases sitting between them. This CDR3 has 13 residues. Germline V gene sequence: CDR1 MGHRA, CDR2 YSYEKL. The CDR3 loop is CASSLTHLDEQFF. The DNA for the CDR3 is TGCGCCAGCAGCCTTACCCATTTGGATGAGCAGTTCTTC.

V is TRBV25-1 and J is TRBJ1-6; D ambiguous. V lost 8 bases, J lost 7 bases, and 9 bases lay in between. This CDR3 contains 12 residues. CDR1 and CDR2 (germline): MGHDK, SYGVNS. The CDR3 loop is CASAAANSPLHF. CDR3 coding DNA: TGTGCCAGCGCTGCGGCGAATTCACCCCTCCACTTT.

This chain links TRBV24-1 with TRBJ2-1; 13 nucleotides align to TRBD2. Germline CDR1 KGHDR, CDR2 SFDVKD. CDR3 length equals 18 residues. V gave up 3 bases and J gave up 0 bases; unmatched junction bases: 4. The CDR3 DNA is TGTGCCACCAGTGATCCTCGGACTAGCGGGGGCTCCTACAATGAGCAGTTCTTC. Translated: CATSDPRTSGGSYNEQFF.

The gene calls are TRBV30 and TRBJ2-3; TRBD1 matches 8 bases. CDR1 and CDR2 (germline): GTSNPN, SVGIG (reference sequence). V dropped 5 bases and J dropped 3; count of bases not matched to a gene: 10. This CDR3 spans 15 amino acids. CDR3 nucleotide sequence: TGTGCCTGGTCCCCTGGGACAGGCGATACAGATACGCAGTATTTT. It is translated as CAWSPGTGDTDTQYF.

This clonotype has a single count. J is TRBJ2-1 and V is TRBV29-1; 11 bases agree with TRBD2. The germline gives CDR1 SQVTM, CDR2 ANQGSEA. The V segment lost 4 bases and the J segment 6 bases; nucleotides outside the gene matches: 8. The CDR3 is made up of 15 amino acids. The CDR3 here is CSVVAGGPGFNEQFF. The CDR3 region has the DNA TGCAGCGTTGTAGCGGGAGGGCCGGGGTTCAATGAGCAGTTCTTC.

This chain uses TRBV30 with TRBJ2-2; a weak D match, TRBD1 (5 bases). The ends were cut back, 5 bases at V and 5 bases at J, with 9 bases in the middle. Germline CDR1 reads GTSNPN; CDR2 reads SVGIG (reference sequence). This CDR3 region has 12 residues. The CDR3 protein is CAWCPGTGELFF. CDR3 in DNA: TGTGCCTGGTGCCCAGGGACCGGGGAGCTGTTTTTT.

The gene calls are TRBV5-1 and TRBJ2-7, with 9 bases identical to TRBD2. V gave up 1 base and J gave up 2 bases; unmatched junction bases: 7. The CDR3 consists of 16 residues. CDR1 and CDR2 (germline): SGHRS, YFSETQ. The CDR3 DNA reads TGCGCCAGCAGCTTGATGACGGGCGGGAGGGCCTACGAGCAGTACTTC. Protein sequence: CASSLMTGGRAYEQYF. The whole variable domain, remainder taken from reference TRBV5-1 and TRBJ2-7, is KAGVTQTPRYLIKTRGQQVTLSCSPISGHRSVSWYQQTPGQGLQFLFEYFSETQRNKGNFPGRFSGRQFSNSRSEMNVSTLELGDSALYLCASSLMTGGRAYEQYFGPGTRLTVT.

The chain has TRBV20-1 and TRBJ2-7, with 8 bases that match TRBD1. The germline V gene has CDR1 DFQATT and CDR2 SNEGSKA (reference sequence). J gave up 2 bases and V 3 bases, and 3 bases lay outside the gene matches. This CDR3 is built from 13 residues. The CDR3 reads CSARRTGTYEQYF. CDR3 bases: TGCAGTGCTAGGAGGACAGGGACCTACGAGCAGTACTTC.

The chain joins TRBV30 to TRBJ1-2; TRBD1 agrees at 8 bases. This CDR3 region has 14 residues. The ends lost 4 bases at V and 7 bases at J; junction bases unmatched: 11. Germline lookup yields CDR1 GTSNPN and CDR2 SVGIG (reference sequence). DNA of the CDR3: TGTGCCTGGAAAATGACAGGGGTTGGCCGTGGCTACACCTTC. Its translation is CAWKMTGVGRGYTF.

The chain is built from TRBV5-6 and TRBJ1-2; D gene unclear. The CDR3 runs 11 residues. The V end lost 4 bases, the J end lost 8 bases, and 9 bases lay between the germline ends. Germline V CDR1 and CDR2: SGHDT, YYEEEE. DNA for the CDR3: TGTGCCAGCAGCCCGGGCTGGGGCTACACCTTC. As protein: CASSPGWGYTF.

The chain has TRBV7-9 and TRBJ1-2, with 9 positions matching TRBD1. V shed 6 bases, J shed 7 bases, and the junction held 3 bases outside the gene matches. Per germline, CDR1 SEHNR and CDR2 FQNEAQ (reference sequence). The CDR3 is 12 residues long. The CDR3 sequence: CASRPTGGGYTF. CDR3 DNA sequence: TGTGCCAGCAGGCCGACAGGGGGTGGCTACACCTTC.

This clonotype showed up just once. The CDR3 nucleotides are TGTGCCAGCTCACCCTCCACCTTCACTGAAGCTTTCTTT. Its protein is CASSPSTFTEAFF. The chain links TRBV18 to TRBJ1-1; D unresolved. V dropped 3 bases and J dropped 4 bases, with 9 bases sitting between them. The CDR3 runs to 13 residues. The germline CDR1 and CDR2 sequences are KGHSH and LQKENI.